This TCR beta chain is from a study of shared clonotypes between healthy human individuals. Libraries were prepared by immunoSEQ multiplex PCR; TCRdb keeps only in-frame clonotypes and omits some of them. Of fewer than 2.5 million clones listed, 93% are singletons. Germline loops: CDR1 ENHRY, CDR2 SYGVKD. CDR3 length equals 17 residues. V lost 3 bases and J 1 base, leaving 15 bases between the germline ends. Sequencing used naive CD4+ T cells from PBMCs. The subset: CD45RA+ positively selected. This clonotype originated in a man in his late teens or twenties in good health. Some clones in this sample may be carry-over from other donors' samples. The chain joins TRBV10-3 to TRBJ2-2; the D call may be TRBD1 or TRBD2 (5 bases each). Here the CDR3 reads CAISELWGPGNTGELFF. The CDR3 DNA is TGTGCCATCAGTGAACTATGGGGACCAGGGAACACCGGGGAGCTGTTTTTT.